This is a list of T cell receptor beta chains from one sample in a study of cytomegalovirus exposure and HLA in healthy donors. Clones were sequenced by immunoSEQ multiplex PCR, and TCRdb holds only the in-frame ones, with some missing. In all, the sample yields some 34,000 clones. The sequencing sample was made of PBMCs. These receptors came from a middle-aged woman in good health and CMV-seropositive. Each CDR3 is given with its conserved first and last residue. Each record gives: J gene, D gene, V gene, CDR3 protein, CDR3 DNA. The D gene is left open where the match is weak.

TRBJ1-5 TRBD1 TRBV11-2 CASSQGQGGQPQHF TGTGCCAGCAGCCAGGGACAGGGGGGTCAGCCCCAGCATTTT
TRBJ2-7 TRBD1 TRBV30 CAWSHRDRGRWYF TGTGCCTGGAGTCACCGCGACAGGGGCCGATGGTACTTC
TRBJ2-1 TRBD2 TRBV30 CAWSGAGGYNEQFF TGTGCCTGGAGCGGAGCGGGAGGCTACAATGAGCAGTTCTTC
TRBJ2-7 . TRBV25-1 CAVGGTADWYEQYF TGTGCCGTAGGCGGGACTGCGGATTGGTACGAGCAGTACTTC
TRBJ2-5 TRBD1 TRBV30 CAWGGQPETQYF TGTGCCTGGGGGGGACAGCCAGAGACCCAGTACTTC
TRBJ1-1 . TRBV6-5 CASSLQRGSGTEAFF TGTGCCAGCAGTTTACAACGGGGTAGTGGCACTGAAGCTTTCTTT
TRBJ2-1 . TRBV7-9 CASRRGYNEQFF TGTGCCAGCAGGAGGGGGTACAATGAGCAGTTCTTC
TRBJ1-1 . TRBV5-4 CASSLGGDTEAFF TGTGCCAGCAGCTTGGGGGGGGACACTGAAGCTTTCTTT
TRBJ2-7 TRBD1 TRBV10-3 CAISGQGGYEQYF TGTGCCATCAGTGGACAGGGTGGCTACGAGCAGTACTTC
TRBJ2-5 TRBD2 TRBV18 CASSTAGAQETQYF TGTGCCAGCTCAACGGCGGGAGCGCAAGAGACCCAGTACTTC
TRBJ2-2 TRBD1 TRBV7-3 CASSLTGSNTGELFF TGTGCCAGCAGCTTGACAGGGTCGAACACCGGGGAGCTGTTTTTT
TRBJ2-7 TRBD2 TRBV10-3 CAISESKRDSYEQYF TGTGCCATCAGTGAGTCAAAGCGGGACTCCTACGAGCAGTACTTC
TRBJ1-2 . TRBV7-2 CASSLATDTDYGYTF TGTGCCAGCAGCTTAGCCACGGACACCGACTATGGCTACACCTTC
TRBJ2-1 . TRBV9 CASSVGPDNEQFF TGTGCCAGCAGCGTAGGGCCCGACAATGAGCAGTTCTTC
TRBJ2-7 . TRBV28 CASRPGNGLVEQYF TGTGCCAGCAGACCGGGAAACGGTCTAGTAGAGCAGTACTTC
TRBJ2-2 TRBD2 TRBV18 CASSATSAGELFF TGTGCCAGCTCAGCGACTAGCGCCGGGGAGCTGTTTTTT
TRBJ2-2 . TRBV7-9 CASSLSRGGSHFTGELFF TGTGCCAGCAGCTTATCACGAGGGGGTTCGCATTTCACCGGGGAGCTGTTTTTT
TRBJ1-2 . TRBV30 CAWSRGLGYGYTF TGTGCCTGGAGTCGGGGACTGGGCTATGGCTACACCTTC
TRBJ1-3 TRBD1 TRBV11-2 CASSFQTGVNGNTIYF TGTGCCAGCAGCTTTCAGACAGGGGTTAACGGAAACACCATATATTTT
TRBJ1-2 TRBD1 TRBV29-1 CSGRQGQGYTF TGCAGCGGGAGACAGGGCCAGGGCTACACCTTC